This is a list of T cell receptor beta chains from one sample in a study of CD8 T cells in ankylosing spondylitis. TCRdb analysed the 5' RACE reads with MiXCR anew, one entry per CDR3 protein. The sample records under 850,000 distinct CDR3 sequences, around 20% being singletons. The sample was blood, either unsorted or a sorted T cell fraction (not recorded which). These receptors came from a male donor with ankylosing spondylitis. Both conserved end residues are trimmed from each CDR3. The order of the fields is clone size, J gene, V gene, CDR3 protein. Not all rows give a size; the values are once, few, many and, for expanded clones, a class.

abundance: .
j_gene: TRBJ2-7
v_gene: TRBV5-1
CDR3aa: ASSSGFLHEQY

abundance: .
j_gene: TRBJ2-5
v_gene: TRBV29-1
CDR3aa: SVEPPGTGRPQETQY

abundance: many
j_gene: TRBJ2-3
v_gene: TRBV5-5
CDR3aa: ASSRRGLAVSTDTQY

abundance: few
j_gene: TRBJ1-5
v_gene: TRBV4-1
CDR3aa: ASSQATGGAQPQH

abundance: once
j_gene: TRBJ2-7
v_gene: TRBV4-1
CDR3aa: ASSQVDDSYEQY

abundance: .
j_gene: TRBJ2-2
v_gene: TRBV9
CDR3aa: ASSVSGAWAGELF

abundance: many
j_gene: TRBJ2-7
v_gene: TRBV6-2/TRBV6-3
CDR3aa: ASRREGRSYEQY

abundance: many
j_gene: TRBJ1-2
v_gene: TRBV5-1
CDR3aa: ASGTQGGELGYT

abundance: .
j_gene: TRBJ2-2
v_gene: TRBV28
CDR3aa: ASSFFAGANTGELF

abundance: .
j_gene: TRBJ2-7
v_gene: TRBV29-1
CDR3aa: SGGDGAYEQY

abundance: few
j_gene: TRBJ2-7
v_gene: TRBV6-2/TRBV6-3
CDR3aa: ASSYSGFGSYEQY

abundance: .
j_gene: TRBJ2-7
v_gene: TRBV7-2
CDR3aa: ASSLGPSPLYEQY

abundance: many
j_gene: TRBJ2-7
v_gene: TRBV12-3/TRBV12-4
CDR3aa: ASRRTSGRVYEQY

abundance: many
j_gene: TRBJ1-2
v_gene: TRBV10-3
CDR3aa: AISKDRDNYGYT

abundance: few
j_gene: TRBJ2-7
v_gene: TRBV15
CDR3aa: ATSDQRGPYEQY

abundance: .
j_gene: TRBJ1-5
v_gene: TRBV6-2/TRBV6-3
CDR3aa: ASSYDGLNQPQH

abundance: few
j_gene: TRBJ1-2
v_gene: TRBV20-1
CDR3aa: SARRHDRPQTVDGYT

abundance: .
j_gene: TRBJ2-1
v_gene: TRBV3-1
CDR3aa: ASSQVSDIYYNEQF

abundance: .
j_gene: TRBJ1-5
v_gene: TRBV24-1
CDR3aa: ATSDGGQVNQPQH

abundance: few
j_gene: TRBJ2-2
v_gene: TRBV7-6
CDR3aa: ASSLLGLDGTGELF

abundance: .
j_gene: TRBJ1-2
v_gene: TRBV20-1
CDR3aa: SASQGVDYGYT

abundance: .
j_gene: TRBJ1-2
v_gene: TRBV4-1
CDR3aa: ASSHGGDYGYT

abundance: .
j_gene: TRBJ1-5
v_gene: TRBV28
CDR3aa: ASSRPGGSNQPQH

abundance: .
j_gene: TRBJ2-1
v_gene: TRBV20-1
CDR3aa: SARSTSDNEQF

abundance: few
j_gene: TRBJ2-7
v_gene: TRBV5-1
CDR3aa: ASGLGGGESHLSYEQY

abundance: few
j_gene: TRBJ1-1
v_gene: TRBV7-9
CDR3aa: ASSLGIGQGGTEAF

abundance: few
j_gene: TRBJ2-1
v_gene: TRBV4-1
CDR3aa: ASSPGTGVNNEQF

abundance: .
j_gene: TRBJ2-5
v_gene: TRBV7-2
CDR3aa: ASSPGVGKTQY

abundance: .
j_gene: TRBJ2-3
v_gene: TRBV9
CDR3aa: ASSVEGIIDPWGPDTQY

abundance: many
j_gene: TRBJ2-7
v_gene: TRBV6-5
CDR3aa: ASSYRDRGLYEQY

abundance: many
j_gene: TRBJ2-1
v_gene: TRBV12-3/TRBV12-4
CDR3aa: AISSGTRLNEQF

abundance: .
j_gene: TRBJ1-6
v_gene: TRBV11-2
CDR3aa: ASSRRQVNSPLH